This T cell receptor beta chain is from a study of T-cell memory formation after mild COVID-19. TCRdb ran MiXCR on the 5' RACE reads and lists one entry per CDR3 protein. This sample has 400,000 to 550,000 distinct CDR3 sequences, with roughly 25% found just once. The CDR3 is 15 amino acids. V gave up 3 bases and J gave up 4 bases; unmatched junction bases: 5. Per the germline V gene, CDR1 is DFQATT and CDR2 is SNEGSKA (reference sequence). Study conclusions and caveats: Clones contracting day 15 to 85 were balanced CD4/CD8; later expanders leaned CD4+.

The table lists this clonotype with a few counts. The antigen is unknown. Sequencing input: PBMCs or a T cell subset sorted from them (not recorded which). The clonotype was recovered from an adult woman who had mild COVID-19 (a few samples of this study predate the infection). Cell type and time point are not known. The V gene is TRBV20-1, the J gene TRBJ2-1; 11 bases match TRBD2. CDR3 protein: CSARASGGSYNEQFF. The CDR3 nucleotides read TGCAGTGCTAGGGCTAGCGGGGGGAGTTACAATGAGCAGTTCTTC.